This T cell receptor (beta chain) was retrieved from a study of CD8 T cells in Susac syndrome (dated by TCRdb to between 2018 and 2021). Describing the broader study: Of the Susac syndrome patients who were sequenced, roughly six had clinically active disease and roughly eight were in clinical remission. At blood withdrawal, Susac syndrome patients were therapy-naive, treated with corticosteroids (with IVIg additionally given to some), or treated with IVIg alone. Whether CD8+ T cell activation and differentiation in Susac syndrome was antigen driven was tested using repertoire sequencing. The study compared CD8+ T cell repertoire clonality among over 9 healthy donors, about 14 Susac syndrome patients and 15 or so multiple sclerosis patients.

Findings and caveats that apply to the study as a whole: CD8+ repertoires in Susac syndrome showed clonal expansion, which was highest in CD8+ TEMRA cells and was greater in clinically active patients than in remitting patients. In the total CD8+ and CD8+ TEMRA repertoires, 15 to 20 and five Susac-specific public clones, respectively, were identified. The TCR sequencing and HLA analysis was acknowledged to have included a relatively small number of individuals.

RNA was extracted with the RNeasy kit and roughly 0.5 to 1 ug was reverse transcribed using random hexamers. The immunoSEQ multiplex PCR assay, which covers 54 Vbeta and 13 Jbeta segments, was used to amplify TCR beta CDR3 regions. Bias from PCR amplification was corrected by using a synthetic template baseline for primer optimization and for computational correction. The authors' pipeline ran thus. Only productive sequences were kept, with reads annotated to V, D and J genes according to IMGT and analyzed in immunoSEQ Analyzer. Clonality was computed as one minus Shannon entropy normalized by log2 of the number of productive unique sequences. Public and private clones were assessed among the 100 most prevalent clones of each patient and control. A clone was defined as Susac-specific if it was absent from the healthy and MS cohorts, from roughly 1,000 published viral clones and from other ImmuneACCESS disease sequences. TCRdb reanalyzed the raw reads on its own, using fastp at Q25 for trimming and MiXCR for clone calling, and kept in-frame beta chains. Identical CDR3 protein sequences are pooled into one entry, listed with their most common genes and DNA. TCRdb's processing, not the authors', yielded these V and J calls. Counted in this sample were roughly 80,000 distinct CDR3 sequences; approximately 93% of them appeared once. The ten most abundant clones make up 0.52% of the sample.

The CDR3 goes from the cysteine to the phenylalanine over 16 residues. The entry retains the CDR3 DNA only, 48 bases that are in frame from base 1. For this chain, trimming is 6 bases at the V end and 0 bases at the J end, and the number of junction bases without a gene match is 7. The germline V gene (reference sequence) supplies CDR1 LNHNV and CDR2 YYDKDF. Concerning this clonotype: Its recognized antigen is unknown. No much larger clone is present one base from it, and per-base qualities are unavailable.

Peripheral blood CD8+ and CD4+ T cells from healthy donors, Susac syndrome patients and multiple sclerosis patients were profiled using high-throughput TCR beta sequencing. The Susac syndrome patients fulfilled recently defined diagnostic criteria for definite or probable disease. Bulk CD8+ and CD4+ T cells were purified by magnetic negative isolation, while CD8+ TEMRA cells were enriched using FACS. Blood was drawn into EDTA tubes, processed within 24 hours, and PBMCs were isolated by density gradient centrifugation. PBMCs intended for TCR sequencing were cryopreserved in liquid nitrogen and thawed later in a water bath at 37 degrees C. A purity of at least 90% was achieved for sorted or isolated CD4+, CD8+ and CD8+ TEMRA cells.

Material for sequencing was CD8+ T cells from PBMCs. Here the chain combines TRBV15 and TRBJ2-1, with TRBD2 identical over 8 junction bases. The sequence derives from a human donor with Susac syndrome. The sequence in DNA is TGTGCCACCAGTCCGGGGGGGGCGAGCTCCTACAATGAGCAGTTCTTC. Its translation reads: CATSPGGASSYNEQFF.